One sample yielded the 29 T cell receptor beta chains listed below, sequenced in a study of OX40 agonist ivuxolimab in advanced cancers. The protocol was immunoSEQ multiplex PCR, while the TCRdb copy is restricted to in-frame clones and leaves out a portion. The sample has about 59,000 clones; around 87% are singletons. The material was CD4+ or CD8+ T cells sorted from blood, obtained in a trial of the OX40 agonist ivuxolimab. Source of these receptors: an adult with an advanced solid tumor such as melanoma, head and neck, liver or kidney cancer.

CDR3 in DNA: TGTGCCAGCAGCTTATACACCGGGGAGCTGTTTTTT. As protein: CASSLYTGELFF. The rearrangement uses TRBV11-2 and TRBJ2-2; D is undetermined. V was pared by 2 bases and J by 3 bases, with 1 base between. Germline assignment: CDR1 SGHAT and CDR2 FQNNGV. CDR3 length: 12 amino acids.

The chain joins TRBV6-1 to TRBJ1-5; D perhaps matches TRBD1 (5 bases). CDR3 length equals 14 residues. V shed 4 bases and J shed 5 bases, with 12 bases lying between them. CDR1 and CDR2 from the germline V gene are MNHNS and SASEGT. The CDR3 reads CASSVGRVDQPQHF. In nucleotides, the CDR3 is TGTGCCAGCAGTGTTGGCAGGGTGGATCAGCCCCAGCATTTT.

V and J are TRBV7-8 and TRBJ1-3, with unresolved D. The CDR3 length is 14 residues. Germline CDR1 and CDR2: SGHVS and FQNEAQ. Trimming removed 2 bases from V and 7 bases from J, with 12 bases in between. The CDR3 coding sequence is TGTGCCAGCAGCTTAACGATAGGTCTGAACACCATATATTTT. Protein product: CASSLTIGLNTIYF.

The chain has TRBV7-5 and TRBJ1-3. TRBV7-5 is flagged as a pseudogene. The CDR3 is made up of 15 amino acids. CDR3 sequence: CARSLVGGSGNTIYF. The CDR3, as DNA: TGTGCCAGAAGCTTAGTGGGCGGGAGCGGAAACACCATATATTTT.

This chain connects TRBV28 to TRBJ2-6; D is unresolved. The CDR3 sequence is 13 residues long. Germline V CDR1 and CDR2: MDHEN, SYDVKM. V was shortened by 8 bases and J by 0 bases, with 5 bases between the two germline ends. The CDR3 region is CASRFSGANVLTF. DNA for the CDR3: TGTGCCAGCCGCTTCTCTGGGGCCAACGTCCTGACTTTC.

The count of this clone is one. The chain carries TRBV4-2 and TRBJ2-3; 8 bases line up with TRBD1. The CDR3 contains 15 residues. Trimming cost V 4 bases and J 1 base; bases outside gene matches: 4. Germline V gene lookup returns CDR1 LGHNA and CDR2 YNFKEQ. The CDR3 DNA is TGTGCCAGCAGCCCCCGGGGACAGGGCACAGATACGCAGTATTTT. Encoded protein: CASSPRGQGTDTQYF.

The CDR3 sequence is CASSLSRGHEQYF. The CDR3 bases are TGTGCCAGCAGTTTATCAAGGGGCCACGAGCAGTACTTC. The chain couples TRBV27 to TRBJ2-7; possible D gene TRBD1, 5 bases. CDR1 is MNHEY, CDR2 SMNVEV, per germline (reference sequence). V was shortened by 0 bases and J by 5 bases, with 8 bases between the two germline ends. The CDR3 runs to 13 residues.

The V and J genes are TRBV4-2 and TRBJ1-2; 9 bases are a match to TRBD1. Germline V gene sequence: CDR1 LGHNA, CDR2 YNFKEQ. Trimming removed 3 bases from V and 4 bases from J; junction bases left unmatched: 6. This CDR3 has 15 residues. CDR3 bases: TGTGCCAGCAGCCATGAACAGGGGGCGGGCTATGGCTACACCTTC. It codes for CASSHEQGAGYGYTF.

The CDR3 sequence: CASSINRVNTEAFF. CDR3 nucleotide sequence: TGTGCCAGTAGTATCAACAGGGTTAACACTGAAGCTTTCTTT. V and J are TRBV19 and TRBJ1-1, with D possibly being TRBD1 (6 bases). The CDR3 consists of 14 residues. Per the germline V gene, CDR1 is LNHDA and CDR2 is SQIVND (reference sequence). V lost 3 bases and J 2 bases, leaving 10 bases between the germline ends.

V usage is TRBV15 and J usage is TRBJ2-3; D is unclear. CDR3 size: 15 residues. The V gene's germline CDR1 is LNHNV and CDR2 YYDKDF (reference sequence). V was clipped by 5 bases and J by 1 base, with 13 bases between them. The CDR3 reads CATSPHRQRTDTQYF. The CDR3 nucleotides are TGTGCCACCAGCCCCCATCGGCAGCGCACAGATACGCAGTATTTT.

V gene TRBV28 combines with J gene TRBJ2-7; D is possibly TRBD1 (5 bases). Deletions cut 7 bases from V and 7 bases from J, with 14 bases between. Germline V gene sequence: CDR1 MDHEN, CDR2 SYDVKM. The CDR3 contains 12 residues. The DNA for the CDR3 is TGTGCCAGCACGGGCAGGGTGGGAGAGCAGTACTTC. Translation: CASTGRVGEQYF.

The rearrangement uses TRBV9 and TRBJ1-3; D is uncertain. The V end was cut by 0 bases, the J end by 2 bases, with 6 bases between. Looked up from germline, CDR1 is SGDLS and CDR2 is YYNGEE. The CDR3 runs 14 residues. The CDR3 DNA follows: TGTGCCAGCAGCGTAGGGGAACCTGGAAACACCATATATTTT. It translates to CASSVGEPGNTIYF.

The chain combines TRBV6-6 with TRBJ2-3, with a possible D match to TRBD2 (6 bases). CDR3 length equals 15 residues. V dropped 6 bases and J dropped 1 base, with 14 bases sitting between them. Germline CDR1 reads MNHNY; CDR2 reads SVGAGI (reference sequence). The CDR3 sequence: CASSYGGRGTDTQYF. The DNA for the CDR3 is TGTGCCAGCAGCTACGGGGGAAGGGGCACAGATACGCAGTATTTT.

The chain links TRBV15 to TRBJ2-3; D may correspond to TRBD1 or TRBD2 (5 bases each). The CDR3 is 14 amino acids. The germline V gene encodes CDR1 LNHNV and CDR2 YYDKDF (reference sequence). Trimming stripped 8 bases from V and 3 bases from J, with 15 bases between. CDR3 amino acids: CATALRWGTDTQYF. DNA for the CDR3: TGTGCCACCGCCCTTCGGTGGGGGACAGATACGCAGTATTTT.

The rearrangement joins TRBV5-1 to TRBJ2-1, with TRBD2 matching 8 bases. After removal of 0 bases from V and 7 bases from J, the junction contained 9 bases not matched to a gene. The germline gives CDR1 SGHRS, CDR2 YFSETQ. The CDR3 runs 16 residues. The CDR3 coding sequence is TGCGCCAGCAGCTTGGTCTTCCGGACTAGCCATAATGAGCAGTTCTTC. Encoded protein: CASSLVFRTSHNEQFF.

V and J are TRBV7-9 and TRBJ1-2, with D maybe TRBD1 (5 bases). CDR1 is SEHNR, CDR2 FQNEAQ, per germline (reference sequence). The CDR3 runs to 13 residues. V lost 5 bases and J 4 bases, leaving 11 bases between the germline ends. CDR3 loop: CASSPGQSYGYTF. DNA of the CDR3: TGTGCCAGCAGCCCGGGGCAGTCCTATGGCTACACCTTC. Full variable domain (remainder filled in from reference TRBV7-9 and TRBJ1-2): DTGVSQNPRHKITKRGQNVTFRCDPISEHNRLYWYRQTLGQGPEFLTYFQNEAQLEKSRLLSDRFSAERPKGSFSTLEIQRTEQGDSAMYLCASSPGQSYGYTFGSGTRLTVV.

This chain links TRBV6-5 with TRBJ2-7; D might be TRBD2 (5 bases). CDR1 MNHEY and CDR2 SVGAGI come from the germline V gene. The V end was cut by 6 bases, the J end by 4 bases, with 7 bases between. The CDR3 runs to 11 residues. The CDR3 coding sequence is TGTGCCAGCAGCCGGGGTTACGAGCAGTACTTC. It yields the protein CASSRGYEQYF.

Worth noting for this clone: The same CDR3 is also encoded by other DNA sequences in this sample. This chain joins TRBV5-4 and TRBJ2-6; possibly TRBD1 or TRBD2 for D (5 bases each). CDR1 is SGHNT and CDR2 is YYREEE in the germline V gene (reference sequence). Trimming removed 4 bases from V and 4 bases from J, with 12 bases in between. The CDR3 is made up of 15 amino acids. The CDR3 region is CASSLPGAGANVLTF. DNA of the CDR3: TGTGCCAGCAGCCTTCCCGGGGCGGGGGCCAACGTCCTGACTTTC.

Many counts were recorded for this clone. The CDR3 loop is CASTLQGRNTEAFF. The CDR3 DNA sequence: TGTGCCAGCACGTTACAGGGTCGAAACACTGAAGCTTTCTTT. V usage is TRBV6-1 and J usage is TRBJ1-1, with D maybe TRBD1 (6 bases). V shed 7 bases and J shed 2 bases, with 14 bases lying between them. Per germline, CDR1 MNHNS and CDR2 SASEGT. This CDR3 spans 14 amino acids.

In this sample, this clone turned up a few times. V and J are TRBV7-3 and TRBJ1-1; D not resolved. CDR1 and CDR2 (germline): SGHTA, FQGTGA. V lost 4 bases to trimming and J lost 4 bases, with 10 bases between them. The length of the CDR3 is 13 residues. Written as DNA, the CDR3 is TGTGCCAGCAGCTCGGTCCAAAGCACTGAAGCTTTCTTT. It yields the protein CASSSVQSTEAFF.

CDR3: CAISESAVDQPQHF. CDR3 DNA: TGTGCCATCAGTGAGTCGGCAGTTGATCAGCCCCAGCATTTT. The chain uses TRBV10-3 and TRBJ1-5; D gene unclear. There are 14 residues in the CDR3. Germline CDR1 is ENHRY and CDR2 is SYGVKD. With 0 bases removed from V and 5 bases from J, the gap between germline ends came to 8 bases.

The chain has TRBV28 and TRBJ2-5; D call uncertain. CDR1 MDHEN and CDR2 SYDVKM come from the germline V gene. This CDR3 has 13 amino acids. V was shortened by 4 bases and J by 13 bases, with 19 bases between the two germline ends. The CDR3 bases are TGTGCCAGCAGTTCCCCCCGTGGACCAAGGATGTACTTC. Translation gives CASSSPRGPRMYF.

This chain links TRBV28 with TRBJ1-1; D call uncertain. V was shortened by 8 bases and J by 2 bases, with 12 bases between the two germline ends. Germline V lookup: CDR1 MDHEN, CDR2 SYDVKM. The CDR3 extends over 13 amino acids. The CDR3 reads CASAGSLNTEAFF. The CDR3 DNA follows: TGTGCCAGCGCGGGATCATTAAACACTGAAGCTTTCTTT.

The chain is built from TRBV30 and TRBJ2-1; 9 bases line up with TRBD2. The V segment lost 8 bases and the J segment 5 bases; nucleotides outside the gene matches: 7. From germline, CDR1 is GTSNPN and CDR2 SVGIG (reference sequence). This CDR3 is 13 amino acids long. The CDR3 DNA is TGTGCCGTGGCACTAGCGGGTAACAATGAGCAGTTCTTC. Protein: CAVALAGNNEQFF.

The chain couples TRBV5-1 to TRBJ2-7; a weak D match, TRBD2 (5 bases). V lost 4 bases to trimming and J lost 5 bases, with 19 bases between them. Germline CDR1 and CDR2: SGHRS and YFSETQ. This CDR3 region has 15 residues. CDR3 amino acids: CASSPGSLGYHEQYF. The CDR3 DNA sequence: TGCGCCAGCAGCCCGGGAAGTTTGGGGTACCACGAGCAGTACTTC.

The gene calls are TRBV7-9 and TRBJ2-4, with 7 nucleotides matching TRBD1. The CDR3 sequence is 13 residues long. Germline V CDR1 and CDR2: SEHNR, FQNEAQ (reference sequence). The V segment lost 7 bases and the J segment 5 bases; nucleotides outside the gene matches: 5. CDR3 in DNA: TGTGCCAGCAAATGGGACAGCGAAAACATTCAGTACTTC. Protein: CASKWDSENIQYF.

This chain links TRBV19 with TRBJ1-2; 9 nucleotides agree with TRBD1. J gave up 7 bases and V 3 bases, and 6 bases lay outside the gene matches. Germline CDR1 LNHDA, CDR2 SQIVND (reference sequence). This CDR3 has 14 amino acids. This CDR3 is CASSITGTGLGYTF. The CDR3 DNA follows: TGTGCCAGTAGTATTACCGGGACAGGGCTTGGCTACACCTTC.

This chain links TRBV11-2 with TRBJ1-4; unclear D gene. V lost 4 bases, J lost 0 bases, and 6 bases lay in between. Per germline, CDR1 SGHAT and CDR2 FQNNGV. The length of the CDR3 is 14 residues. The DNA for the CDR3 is TGTGCCAGCAGCTCGTTTGCAACTAATGAAAAACTGTTTTTT. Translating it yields CASSSFATNEKLFF.

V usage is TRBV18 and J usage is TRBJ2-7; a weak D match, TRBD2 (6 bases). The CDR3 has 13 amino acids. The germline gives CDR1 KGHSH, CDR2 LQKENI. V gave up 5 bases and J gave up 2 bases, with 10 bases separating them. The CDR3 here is CASSIAAAYEQYF. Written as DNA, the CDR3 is TGTGCCAGCTCAATAGCGGCCGCCTACGAGCAGTACTTC.